The next 16 T cell receptor beta chains were all read from a single sample in a study of cytomegalovirus exposure and HLA in healthy donors. PCR primers comprised 60 Vbeta and 13 Jbeta primers. Assay used: immunoSEQ multiplex PCR; TCRdb lists only in-frame clones, some missing. The sample lists tens of thousands of clones; roughly four fifths were seen once. Sample: PBMCs. Receptors originate from a woman aged 25 to 39 in good health and CMV-seropositive.

This clone occurred once. The chain combines TRBV7-3 with TRBJ2-7, with a tentative D call TRBD2 (6 bases). CDR1 and CDR2 (germline): SGHTA, FQGTGA. This CDR3 has 14 residues. Trimming pared 4 bases from V and 6 bases from J, leaving 16 bases between. CDR3 nucleotide sequence: TGTGCCAGCAGCTCACGGGCCCAGGGAGGCGAGCAGTACTTC. This translates into CASSSRAQGGEQYF.

The CDR3: CASSYTPDTGQETQYF. CDR3 nucleotide sequence: TGCGCCAGCAGCTATACCCCGGACACAGGACAAGAGACCCAGTACTTC. This chain joins TRBV4-1 and TRBJ2-5, with D possibly being TRBD1 (5 bases). The CDR3 covers 16 residues. Trimming took off 5 bases at V and 2 bases at J, with 18 bases between the two ends. Germline CDR1 is MGHRA and CDR2 is YSYEKL.

The chain joins TRBV30 to TRBJ2-7; 8 bases are a match to TRBD2. The CDR3 consists of 14 residues. Trimming took 2 bases from V and 2 from J; bases not matched to a gene: 5. Germline loops: CDR1 GTSNPN, CDR2 SVGIG (reference sequence). CDR3 in DNA: TGTGCCTGGAGTATCTTAGCGGGAACCTACGAGCAGTACTTC. It specifies CAWSILAGTYEQYF.

The chain combines TRBV6-5 with TRBJ2-5, with D possibly being TRBD1 (6 bases). V was trimmed by 2 bases and J by 6 bases, leaving 7 bases between them. This CDR3 is 12 amino acids long. Per germline, CDR1 MNHEY and CDR2 SVGAGI. The CDR3 nucleotides are TGTGCCAGCAGTTACCAGGGGAAGACCCAGTACTTC. It is translated as CASSYQGKTQYF.

This clone was observed a single time. The V and J genes are TRBV11-2 and TRBJ2-1, with TRBD1 matching 12 bases. The CDR3 extends over 14 amino acids. Germline V gene sequence: CDR1 SGHAT, CDR2 FQNNGV. With 6 bases clipped from V and 9 bases from J, the junction kept 6 bases outside the gene matches. Here the CDR3 reads CASRAGQGAGEQFF. The CDR3 DNA sequence: TGTGCCAGCAGAGCGGGACAGGGGGCAGGTGAGCAGTTCTTC.

The chain is built from TRBV6-5 and TRBJ2-1, with 8 bases lining up with TRBD2. V shed 7 bases, J shed 4 bases, and the junction held 9 bases outside the gene matches. This CDR3 has 15 residues. Germline loops: CDR1 MNHEY, CDR2 SVGAGI. The CDR3 DNA is TGTGCCAGCAAGCGGCGGGGGGCCAGGTACAATGAGCAGTTCTTC. Translation: CASKRRGARYNEQFF.

The rearrangement joins TRBV6-6 to TRBJ1-3; TRBD1 matches at 8 bases. CDR3 length: 14 residues. From germline, CDR1 is MNHNY and CDR2 SVGAGI (reference sequence). The V gene end was trimmed by 6 bases and the J gene end by 3 bases; junction bases not matched to a gene: 4. The CDR3 sequence is CASSKGQDGNTIYF. CDR3 sequence (DNA): TGTGCCAGCAGCAAGGGACAGGATGGAAACACCATATATTTT.

This clone was seen a few times. J is TRBJ1-1 and V is TRBV6-1; tentatively, D is TRBD1 (5 bases). Germline values: CDR1 MNHNS, CDR2 SASEGT. The V end was cut by 11 bases, the J end by 3 bases, with 13 bases between. The CDR3 loop spans 12 amino acids. CDR3 sequence: CALRGYDTEAFF. As DNA, the CDR3 is TGTGCCCTTCGGGGGTACGACACTGAAGCTTTCTTT.

The rearrangement links TRBV19 to TRBJ1-1, with 8 bases lining up with TRBD1. The CDR3 length is 14 residues. Trimming at V came to 9 bases and at J to 4 bases, leaving 10 bases not matched to a gene. Germline CDR1 LNHDA, CDR2 SQIVND (reference sequence). The CDR3 reads CASGTGLRGTEAFF. CDR3 nucleotides: TGTGCCAGCGGGACAGGTTTGAGGGGCACTGAAGCTTTCTTT.

This clone was recorded once. The chain carries TRBV5-1 and TRBJ1-4, with 8 bases matching TRBD1. Germline loops: CDR1 SGHRS, CDR2 YFSETQ. This CDR3 region has 15 residues. V gave up 0 bases and J gave up 3 bases; unmatched junction bases: 1. This CDR3 reads CASSLGQGPNEKLFF. In DNA, the CDR3 is TGCGCCAGCAGCTTGGGACAGGGGCCTAATGAAAAACTGTTTTTT.

This sequence joins TRBV28 and TRBJ2-7; possible D gene TRBD1, 6 bases. Per the germline V gene, CDR1 is MDHEN and CDR2 is SYDVKM. V lost 8 bases to trimming and J lost 2 bases, with 13 bases between them. The CDR3 has 13 amino acids. The CDR3 protein is CASRGRDTYEQYF. CDR3 DNA: TGTGCCAGCCGGGGCAGGGACACCTACGAGCAGTACTTC.

This sequence joins TRBV4-1 and TRBJ2-1, with 16 bases that match TRBD2. With 4 bases clipped from V and 3 bases from J, the junction kept 3 bases outside the gene matches. Germline loops: CDR1 MGHRA, CDR2 YSYEKL. CDR3 size: 17 residues. CDR3 residues: CASSPGTSGRGYNEQFF. Written as DNA, the CDR3 is TGCGCCAGCAGCCCAGGGACTAGCGGGAGGGGCTACAATGAGCAGTTCTTC.

The V call is TRBV5-1, the J call TRBJ1-1; D possibly corresponds to TRBD1 (6 bases). Trimming removed 4 bases from V and 1 base from J, with 11 bases in between. Germline CDR1 and CDR2: SGHRS and YFSETQ. The CDR3 totals 14 residues. CDR3 bases: TGCGCCAGCAGCGGGGACACTAAGAACACTGAAGCTTTCTTT. Protein sequence: CASSGDTKNTEAFF.

This clone was recorded once. J is TRBJ1-1 and V is TRBV9, with a weak D call TRBD1 (6 bases). CDR1 and CDR2 (germline): SGDLS, YYNGEE. The CDR3 totals 15 residues. The V and J ends lost 0 bases and 6 bases respectively, with 15 bases between them. CDR3 protein: CASSVVRGQVAEAFF. In DNA form, the CDR3 reads TGTGCCAGCAGCGTAGTCAGGGGCCAAGTAGCTGAAGCTTTCTTT.

The genes are TRBV28 and TRBJ2-7; weak D call: TRBD1 (6 bases). Trimming removed 6 bases at V and 3 bases at J, with 21 bases between. This CDR3 comprises 16 residues. Germline assignment: CDR1 MDHEN and CDR2 SYDVKM. CDR3 protein: CASRSTITGTYYEQYF. CDR3 coding DNA: TGTGCCAGCAGATCGACAATAACCGGGACATACTACGAGCAGTACTTC.

V and J are TRBV11-2 and TRBJ1-5, with 9 bases that match TRBD1. Per the germline V gene, CDR1 is SGHAT and CDR2 is FQNNGV. The CDR3 spans 14 residues. V lost 4 bases to trimming and J lost 6 bases; unmatched junction nucleotides: 4. CDR3 in amino acids: CASSSTGGGQPQHF. The CDR3 DNA reads TGTGCCAGCAGCTCCACAGGGGGCGGTCAGCCCCAGCATTTT.